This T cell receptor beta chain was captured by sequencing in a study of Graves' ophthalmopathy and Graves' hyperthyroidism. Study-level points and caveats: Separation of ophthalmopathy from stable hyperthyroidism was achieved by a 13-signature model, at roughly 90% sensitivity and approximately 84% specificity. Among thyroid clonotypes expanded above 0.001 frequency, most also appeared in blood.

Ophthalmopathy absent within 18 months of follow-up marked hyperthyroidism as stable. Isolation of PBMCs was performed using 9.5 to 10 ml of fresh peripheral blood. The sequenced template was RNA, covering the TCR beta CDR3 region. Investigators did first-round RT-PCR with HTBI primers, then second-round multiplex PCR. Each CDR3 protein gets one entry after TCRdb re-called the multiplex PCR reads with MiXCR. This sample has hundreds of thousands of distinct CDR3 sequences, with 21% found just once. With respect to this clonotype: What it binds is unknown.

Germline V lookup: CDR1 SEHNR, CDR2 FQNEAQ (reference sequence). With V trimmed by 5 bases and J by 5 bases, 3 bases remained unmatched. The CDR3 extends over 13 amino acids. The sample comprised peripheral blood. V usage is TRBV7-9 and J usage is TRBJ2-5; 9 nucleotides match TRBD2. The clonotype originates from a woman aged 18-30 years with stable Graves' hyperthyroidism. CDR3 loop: CASSATSGETQYF. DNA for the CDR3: TGTGCCAGCAGCGCTACTAGCGGGGAGACCCAGTACTTC. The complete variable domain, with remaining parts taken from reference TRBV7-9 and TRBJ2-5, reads DTGVSQNPRHKITKRGQNVTFRCDPISEHNRLYWYRQTLGQGPEFLTYFQNEAQLEKSRLLSDRFSAERPKGSFSTLEIQRTEQGDSAMYLCASSATSGETQYFGPGTRLLVL.